A selection of T cell receptor beta chains follows, all from one sample in a study of shared clonotypes between healthy human individuals. The table came from immunoSEQ multiplex PCR; TCRdb's copy has only in-frame clones and leaves some out. The sample consists of about 980,000 clones, over 60% of them appearing once. The sample comprised memory CD4+ T cells sorted from blood. The source of these receptors is a man younger than 30 in good health. The CDR3 runs from the conserved cysteine through the conserved F or W. The D gene is left open where the match is weak. Size is omitted from some rows. Given values are once, few, many or a class for expanded clones.

>.|.|TRBJ2-2|TRBV9
CASSVGVAIGGELFF
TGTGCCAGCAGCGTGGGGGTAGCGATTGGCGGGGAGCTGTTTTTT
>.|few|TRBJ2-2|TRBV5-1
CASSLGQTGELFF
TGCGCCAGCAGTCTGGGGCAGACCGGGGAGCTGTTTTTT
>.|few|TRBJ1-6|TRBV10-2
CASSAQVGNSPLHF
TGCGCCAGCAGCGCTCAGGTGGGGAATTCACCCCTCCACTTT
>.|once|TRBJ2-7|TRBV5-1
CASSSSGGLYEQYF
TGCGCCAGCAGCTCCAGCGGCGGCCTCTACGAGCAGTACTTC
>.|.|TRBJ1-1|TRBV18
CASSPIKEGTEAFF
TGTGCCAGCTCACCCATTAAGGAGGGCACTGAAGCTTTCTTT
>TRBD1|.|TRBJ1-1|TRBV28
CASRRGTGEGNTEAFF
TGTGCCAGCAGACGCGGGACAGGGGAAGGGAACACTGAAGCTTTCTTT
>TRBD1|.|TRBJ1-4|TRBV6-1
CASSEQGAYEKLFF
TGTGCCAGCAGTGAACAGGGGGCTTATGAAAAACTGTTTTTT
>TRBD1|many|TRBJ1-2|TRBV6-1
CASSDKIRTGANYGYTF
TGTGCCAGCAGTGACAAAATACGCACAGGGGCTAACTATGGCTACACCTTC
>.|.|TRBJ2-7|TRBV5-1
CASREGTGSGYEQYF
TGCGCCAGCAGGGAAGGTACAGGGTCCGGATACGAGCAGTACTTC
>.|.|TRBJ2-2|TRBV5-1
CASSLGPSRRELFF
TGCGCCAGCAGCTTGGGACCTTCACGAAGGGAGCTGTTTTTT
>.|.|TRBJ2-2|TRBV5-5
CASSPLQGSFTGELFF
TGTGCCAGCAGCCCGCTACAGGGTAGTTTCACCGGGGAGCTGTTTTTT
>TRBD2|once|TRBJ2-1|TRBV19
CASNGLAGVSEQFF
TGTGCCAGTAACGGACTAGCGGGAGTAAGTGAGCAGTTCTTC
>.|.|TRBJ2-5|TRBV14
CASSQVLGTQETQYF
TGTGCCAGCAGCCAAGTCCTAGGCACGCAAGAGACCCAGTACTTC
>.|.|TRBJ1-1|TRBV11-2
CASSLARTFRRVGTEAFF
TGTGCCAGCAGCTTAGCCCGAACCTTCAGGAGGGTTGGAACTGAAGCTTTCTTT
>.|.|TRBJ1-1|TRBV10-3
CAIKMNTEAFF
TGTGCCATCAAGATGAACACTGAAGCTTTCTTT
>TRBD1|.|TRBJ1-1|TRBV5-1
CASSLEWTGGLNTEAFF
TGCGCCAGCAGCTTGGAGTGGACAGGGGGCTTGAACACTGAAGCTTTCTTT
>.|.|TRBJ1-2|TRBV6-5
CASSQGHGYTF
TGTGCCAGCAGCCAGGGGCATGGCTACACCTTC
>.|.|TRBJ2-6|TRBV28
CASSFGMTVSGANVLTF
TGTGCCAGCAGTTTTGGGATGACAGTCTCTGGGGCCAACGTCCTGACTTTC
>.|.|TRBJ2-7|TRBV7-9
CASSSTQYEQYF
TGTGCCAGCAGCTCGACACAGTACGAGCAGTACTTC
>TRBD2|.|TRBJ2-2|TRBV11-2
CASSLAMLAGVPGELFF
TGTGCCAGCAGCTTAGCCATGTTAGCGGGAGTTCCGGGGGAGCTGTTTTTT
>.|.|TRBJ1-4|TRBV6-6
CASRTLQWEKLFF
TGTGCCAGTAGGACGCTCCAGTGGGAAAAACTGTTTTTT
>.|few|TRBJ1-4|TRBV7-9
CASSFGAEKLFF
TGTGCCAGCAGCTTCGGGGCCGAAAAACTGTTTTTT
>.|.|TRBJ2-3|TRBV6-5
CASKRGSTDTQYF
TGTGCCAGCAAGAGGGGTAGCACAGATACGCAGTATTTT
>TRBD1|.|TRBJ2-7|TRBV28
CASSSPGQGNEQYF
TGTGCCAGCAGTTCCCCCGGACAGGGCAACGAGCAGTACTTC
>.|.|TRBJ2-7|TRBV6-6
CASSYSQGISSYEQYF
TGTGCCAGCAGTTACTCTCAGGGAATCAGCTCCTACGAGCAGTACTTC
>.|few|TRBJ1-2|TRBV7-2
CASSLISNYGYTF
TGTGCCAGCAGCTTAATCTCTAACTATGGCTACACCTTC
>.|.|TRBJ2-1|TRBV29-1
CSARPGQSPSYNEQFF
TGCAGCGCCAGACCGGGACAAAGTCCTTCCTACAATGAGCAGTTCTTC
>.|.|TRBJ2-7|TRBV30
CAWKNALGRGPYEQYF
TGTGCCTGGAAAAATGCCTTGGGCAGGGGCCCCTACGAGCAGTACTTC
>.|few|TRBJ1-2|TRBV6-1
CASGTDGGSYGYTF
TGTGCCAGCGGCACGGACGGGGGGAGCTATGGCTACACCTTC
>.|.|TRBJ2-3|TRBV30
CAWSVLISGTDTQYF
TGTGCCTGGAGTGTACTCATTAGCGGAACAGATACGCAGTATTTT
>.|.|TRBJ2-7|TRBV7-2
CASSLGVKSSNEQYF
TGTGCCAGCAGCTTAGGGGTGAAGTCAAGTAACGAGCAGTACTTC
>.|.|TRBJ1-6|TRBV5-1
CASRYGVQNNSPLHF
TGCGCCAGCAGATACGGGGTACAGAATAATTCACCCCTCCACTTT
>TRBD1|once|TRBJ1-4|TRBV5-1
CASSFRGENEKLFF
TGCGCCAGCAGCTTCAGGGGGGAGAATGAAAAACTGTTTTTT
>TRBD1|.|TRBJ1-6|TRBV19
CASSTMGQGNSPLHF
TGTGCCAGTAGTACAATGGGACAGGGGAATTCACCCCTCCACTTT
>.|few|TRBJ2-7|TRBV10-2
CASTSGRGNSGGYEQYF
TGCGCCAGCACTTCCGGACGGGGGAATAGCGGAGGCTACGAGCAGTACTTC
>.|.|TRBJ1-1|TRBV18
CASSPPTGLLNTEAFF
TGTGCCAGCTCACCACCCACAGGGCTCCTTAACACTGAAGCTTTCTTT
>TRBD2|.|TRBJ2-4|TRBV28
CASSSSGGGNIQYF
TGTGCCAGCAGTTCTAGCGGGGGAGGGAACATTCAGTACTTC
>.|.|TRBJ2-2|TRBV4-2
CASSRGAGAESGELFF
TGTGCCAGCAGCCGCGGGGCGGGGGCTGAGTCCGGGGAGCTGTTTTTT
>TRBD2|.|TRBJ2-7|TRBV7-8
CASSRGLAGGYEQYF
TGTGCCAGCAGCCGGGGACTAGCGGGAGGCTACGAGCAGTACTTC
>TRBD2|.|TRBJ2-1|TRBV2
CASSEAGLALNEQFF
TGTGCCAGCAGTGAAGCGGGACTAGCGCTCAATGAGCAGTTCTTC
>.|.|TRBJ1-6|TRBV7-9
CASSLGGTENSPLHF
TGTGCCAGCAGCTTAGGGGGGACGGAAAATTCACCCCTCCACTTT
>TRBD1|once|TRBJ1-2|TRBV19
CASRSDRGYGYTF
TGTGCCAGTAGATCGGACAGGGGTTATGGCTACACCTTC
>.|.|TRBJ1-2|TRBV7-2
CASSLQAGALGYTF
TGTGCCAGCAGCCTCCAAGCGGGGGCGCTTGGCTACACCTTC
>TRBD1|.|TRBJ1-3|TRBV6-1
CASSAGQGARGRNTIYF
TGTGCCAGCAGTGCGGGACAGGGGGCCCGGGGAAGAAACACCATATATTTT
>.|.|TRBJ2-1|TRBV4-1
CASSRSPGASSYNEQFF
TGCGCCAGCAGCCGATCGCCAGGGGCTAGCTCCTACAATGAGCAGTTCTTC
>.|.|TRBJ2-5|TRBV6-1
CASSSRETQYF
TGTGCCAGCAGTTCAAGAGAGACCCAGTACTTC
>TRBD1|once|TRBJ1-2|TRBV7-2
CASSPAGTANYGYTF
TGTGCCAGCAGCCCCGCCGGGACAGCTAACTATGGCTACACCTTC
>.|many|TRBJ2-5|TRBV7-2
CASSPHKSGTQYF
TGTGCCAGCAGCCCACACAAGTCGGGGACCCAGTACTTC
>TRBD1|.|TRBJ2-4|TRBV6-1
CASRTGGGGQYF
TGTGCCAGCAGAACAGGGGGAGGCGGCCAGTACTTC
>.|.|TRBJ2-1|TRBV11-3
CASSLAGGKYNEQFF
TGTGCCAGCAGCTTAGCGGGCGGGAAGTACAATGAGCAGTTCTTC
>TRBD1|.|TRBJ1-1|TRBV11-2
CASSLAGGTEAFF
TGTGCCAGCAGCTTAGCAGGGGGCACTGAAGCTTTCTTT
>.|once|TRBJ2-3|TRBV15
CATSRDPLSTDTQYF
TGTGCCACCAGCAGAGATCCCCTTAGCACAGATACGCAGTATTTT
>TRBD1|.|TRBJ2-1|TRBV18
CASSPGDRNYNEQFF
TGTGCCAGCTCACCGGGGGACAGGAACTACAATGAGCAGTTCTTC
>.|.|TRBJ2-3|TRBV6-5
CASRQHDTQYF
TGTGCCAGCAGACAGCACGATACGCAGTATTTT
>TRBD2|few|TRBJ2-1|TRBV6-5
CATKPGLAGEQFF
TGTGCCACAAAGCCCGGACTAGCCGGGGAGCAGTTCTTC
>.|.|TRBJ1-4|TRBV7-2
CASSRSTNEKLFF
TGTGCCAGCAGCCGTTCAACTAATGAAAAACTGTTTTTT
>.|once|TRBJ2-7|TRBV19
CASRRESTYEQYF
TGTGCCAGTAGGCGGGAAAGCACCTACGAGCAGTACTTC